Below, one TCR beta chain is given with its context. Produced via immunoSEQ multiplex PCR; TCRdb's table is partial and in-frame only. Of about 200,000 clones in the sample, more than 75% are singletons; the top ten hold almost 5%. The data were taken from a study of blood T cell repertoires in COVID-19. Study-wide context: The analysed material was cDNA or gDNA that came from T cells, B-cell-depleted T cells, or PBMCs.

Germline V gene lookup returns CDR1 MNHNY and CDR2 SVGAGI (reference sequence). This CDR3 comprises 15 residues. The junction had 8 bases not matched to a gene; V was cut back by 8 bases and J by 4 bases. The V call is TRBV6-6, the J call TRBJ1-4; 9 bases are shared with TRBD1. The origin of this receptor is a woman older than 75 with acute or convalescent COVID-19. Material: peripheral blood. The CDR3 sequence: CASRATGGLNEKLFF. In DNA form, the CDR3 reads TGTGCCAGCCGGGCGACAGGGGGGCTTAATGAAAAACTGTTTTTT.